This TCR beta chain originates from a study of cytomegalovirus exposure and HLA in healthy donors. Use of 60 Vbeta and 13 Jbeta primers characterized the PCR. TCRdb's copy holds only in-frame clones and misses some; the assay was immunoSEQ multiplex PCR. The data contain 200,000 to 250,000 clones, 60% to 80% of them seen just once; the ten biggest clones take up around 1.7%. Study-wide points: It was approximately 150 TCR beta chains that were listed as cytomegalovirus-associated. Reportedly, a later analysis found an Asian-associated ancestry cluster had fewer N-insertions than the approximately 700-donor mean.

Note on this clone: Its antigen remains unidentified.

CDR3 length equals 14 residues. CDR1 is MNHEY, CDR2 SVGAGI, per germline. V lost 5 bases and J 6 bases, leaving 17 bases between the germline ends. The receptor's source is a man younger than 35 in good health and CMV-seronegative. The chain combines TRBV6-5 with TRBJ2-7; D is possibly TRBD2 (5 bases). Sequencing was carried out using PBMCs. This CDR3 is CASSLDPARGEQYF. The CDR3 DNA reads TGTGCCAGCAGTCTTGATCCGGCCCGGGGCGAGCAGTACTTC.